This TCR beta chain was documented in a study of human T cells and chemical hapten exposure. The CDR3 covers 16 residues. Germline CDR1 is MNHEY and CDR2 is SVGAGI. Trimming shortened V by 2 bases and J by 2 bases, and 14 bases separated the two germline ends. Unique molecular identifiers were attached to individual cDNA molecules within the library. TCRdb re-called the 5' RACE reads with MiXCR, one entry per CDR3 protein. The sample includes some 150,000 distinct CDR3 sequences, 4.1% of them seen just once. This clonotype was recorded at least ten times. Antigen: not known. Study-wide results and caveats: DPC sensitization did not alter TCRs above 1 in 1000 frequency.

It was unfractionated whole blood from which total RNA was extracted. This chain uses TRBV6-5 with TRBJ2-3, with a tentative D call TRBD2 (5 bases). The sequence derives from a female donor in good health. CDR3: CASSYDQAGITDTQYF. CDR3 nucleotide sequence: TGTGCCAGCAGTTACGATCAGGCCGGGATCACAGATACGCAGTATTTT.